The next 18 T cell receptor beta chains were all read from a single sample in a study of control samples from healthy donors and cancer patients. Profiled with immunoSEQ multiplex PCR; TCRdb holds only in-frame clones, not every one. The data contain under 450,000 clones, approximately 92% of them singletons. Specimen: PBMCs. These receptors were obtained from a man in his forties or fifties with head and neck cancer.

The rearrangement links TRBV6-4 to TRBJ1-2; D is uncertain. The CDR3 runs 11 residues. Germline V gene lookup returns CDR1 MRHNA and CDR2 SNTAGT. V lost 0 bases, J lost 8 bases, and 4 bases lay in between. CDR3 region: CASSDSGGYTF. The CDR3 DNA is TGTGCCAGCAGTGACTCCGGCGGCTACACCTTC.

The chain has TRBV21-1 and TRBJ2-2; TRBD2 is the table's D call, not checked against the DNA. TRBV21-1 is a pseudogene segment. The CDR3 runs to 17 residues. The CDR3 nucleotides read TGTGCCAGCAGCAAATTAGGACTAGCGGGGGAAACCGGGGAGCTGTTTTTT. It is translated as CASSKLGLAGETGELFF.

The J gene is TRBJ1-5, the V gene TRBV5-8; the D gene is possibly TRBD1 (6 bases). The V end lost 2 bases, the J end lost 5 bases, and 8 bases lay between the germline ends. This CDR3 contains 13 residues. Germline V CDR1 and CDR2: SGHTS, YDEGEE. The chain's CDR3 is CASSLRQDQPQHF. The DNA of the CDR3 is TGTGCCAGCAGCTTACGACAGGATCAGCCCCAGCATTTT.

The rearrangement uses TRBV18 and TRBJ2-2; TRBD1 agrees at 7 bases. V was pared by 3 bases and J by 6 bases, with 7 bases of the junction left unmatched. The CDR3 length is 15 residues. The germline V gene has CDR1 KGHSH and CDR2 LQKENI. Written as DNA, the CDR3 is TGTGCCAGCTCACCGTTTACAGGGGTCCCCGGGGAGCTGTTTTTT. Protein sequence: CASSPFTGVPGELFF.

The rearrangement uses TRBV3-1 (or the pseudogene TRBV3-2) and TRBJ2-2, with 8 bases fitting TRBD1. The V gene end was trimmed by 2 bases and the J gene end by 6 bases; junction bases not matched to a gene: 2. This CDR3 spans 14 amino acids. Per germline, CDR1 LGHDT and CDR2 YNNKEL (reference sequence). The CDR3 region is CASSQPDRAGELFF. The CDR3 DNA reads as TGTGCCAGCAGCCAACCGGACAGGGCCGGGGAGCTGTTTTTT.

There are a few counts of this clone. The V call is TRBV30, the J call TRBJ1-6; D is ambiguous. V gave up 2 bases and J gave up 0 bases, with 8 bases separating them. Germline CDR1 reads GTSNPN; CDR2 reads SVGIG (reference sequence). There are 15 residues in the CDR3. CDR3 DNA sequence: TGTGCCTGGAGTTTGAGAAGCTCCTATAATTCACCCCTCCACTTT. Its protein product is CAWSLRSSYNSPLHF.

V is TRBV21-1 and J is TRBJ2-7; no check of the table's D call, TRBD2, against the DNA was made. TRBV21-1 is reported as a pseudogene. The CDR3 covers 14 residues. The DNA of the CDR3 is TGTGCCAGCAGCAGCGAGGAGGGCGTCTACGAGCAGTACTTC. It codes for CASSSEEGVYEQYF.

The chain carries TRBV11-2 and TRBJ1-6; unclear D gene. This CDR3 region has 15 residues. V lost 3 bases and J lost 0, with 6 bases in between. Germline CDR1 SGHAT, CDR2 FQNNGV. CDR3 bases: TGTGCCAGCAGCTTTTCCAGCTCCTATAATTCACCCCTCCACTTT. Its translation is CASSFSSSYNSPLHF. The entire variable domain, with the rest obtained from reference TRBV11-2 and TRBJ1-6, is as follows: EAGVAQSPRYKIIEKRQSVAFWCNPISGHATLYWYQQILGQGPKLLIQFQNNGVVDDSQLPKDRFSAERLKGVDSTLKIQPAKLEDSAVYLCASSFSSSYNSPLHFGNGTRLTVT.

The chain carries TRBV11-3 and TRBJ2-1; perhaps TRBD2 as D (5 bases). Trimming pared 5 bases from V and 3 bases from J, leaving 14 bases between. Germline V gives CDR1 SGHNT, CDR2 YENEEA. The CDR3 runs to 15 residues. CDR3 loop: CASSPGGASYNEQFF. As DNA, the CDR3 is TGTGCCAGCAGCCCCGGAGGAGCGAGCTACAATGAGCAGTTCTTC.

The rearrangement joins TRBV9 to TRBJ1-6, with D possibly matching TRBD1 (6 bases). The CDR3 sequence is 15 residues long. Deletions cut 0 bases from V and 10 bases from J, with 14 bases between. Germline CDR1 and CDR2: SGDLS and YYNGEE. Written as DNA, the CDR3 is TGTGCCAGCAGCGTAGATGTGGGGGCGCGGTCACCCCTCCACTTT. Its translation is CASSVDVGARSPLHF.

This sequence joins TRBV6-5 and TRBJ1-1; D is unclear. CDR3 size: 14 residues. The germline CDR1 and CDR2 sequences are MNHEY and SVGAGI. V was pared by 5 bases and J by 5 bases, with 15 bases between. Here the CDR3 DNA reads TGTGCCAGCAGTCAATCACCCAGTAGGACTGAAGCTTTCTTT. Translation: CASSQSPSRTEAFF.

This chain joins TRBV7-6 and TRBJ2-1; the D gene is possibly TRBD2 (5 bases). Germline CDR1 reads SGHVS; CDR2 reads FNYEAQ. This CDR3 comprises 15 residues. Trimming left V 5 bases short and J 2 bases short, with 13 bases between. CDR3 protein: CASSGGAGPYNEQFF. In nucleotides, the CDR3 is TGTGCCAGCAGCGGAGGCGCAGGACCCTACAATGAGCAGTTCTTC. Using reference TRBV7-6 and TRBJ2-1 for the parts outside the CDR3, the full variable domain is GAGVSQSPRYKVTKRGQDVALRCDPISGHVSLYWYRQALGQGPEFLTYFNYEAQQDKSGLPNDRFSAERPEGSISTLTIQRTEQRDSAMYRCASSGGAGPYNEQFFGPGTRLTVL.

The rearrangement links TRBV6-5 to TRBJ1-5; D possibly corresponds to TRBD1 (5 bases). This CDR3 region has 16 residues. V shed 2 bases and J shed 3 bases, with 14 bases lying between them. Germline CDR1 MNHEY, CDR2 SVGAGI. CDR3 loop: CASSYAGQGFNQPQHF. The CDR3 DNA is TGTGCCAGCAGTTACGCAGGTCAGGGATTCAATCAGCCCCAGCATTTT.

This clone was detected only once. The chain links TRBV9 to TRBJ1-1; D gene unclear. The CDR3 totals 13 residues. Trimming took 3 bases from V and 2 from J, leaving 8 bases between them. Germline V lookup: CDR1 SGDLS, CDR2 YYNGEE. CDR3 amino acids: CASSEEANTEAFF. In DNA form, the CDR3 reads TGTGCCAGCAGCGAGGAGGCCAACACTGAAGCTTTCTTT. Together with reference TRBV9 and TRBJ1-1, the CDR3 gives the full variable domain: DSGVTQTPKHLITATGQRVTLRCSPRSGDLSVYWYQQSLDQGLQFLIQYYNGEERAKGNILERFSAQQFPDLHSELNLSSLELGDSALYFCASSEEANTEAFFGQGTRLTVV.

J is TRBJ1-4 and V is TRBV30; D perhaps matches TRBD1 (5 bases). The CDR3 sequence is 15 residues long. The germline gives CDR1 GTSNPN, CDR2 SVGIG (reference sequence). V lost 0 bases and J 6 bases, leaving 14 bases between the germline ends. CDR3 residues: CAWSVWGGLDEKLFF. CDR3 DNA sequence: TGTGCCTGGAGTGTATGGGGGGGGTTGGATGAAAAACTGTTTTTT.

The CDR3 is CASSATIPGLAYTGELFF. The CDR3 bases are TGTGCCAGCAGCGCCACCATCCCGGGACTAGCCTACACCGGGGAGCTGTTTTTT. The chain uses TRBV21-1 and TRBJ2-2; the D call TRBD2 from the table was never checked on the DNA. TRBV21-1 is tagged as a pseudogene. The CDR3 spans 18 residues.

The V and J genes are TRBV27 and TRBJ2-2; the D is unclear. The CDR3 length is 13 residues. Germline CDR1 reads MNHEY; CDR2 reads SMNVEV (reference sequence). The ends were cut back, 1 base at V and 3 bases at J, with 3 bases in the middle. The CDR3 DNA sequence: TGTGCCAGCAGTTTATTGGACACCGGGGAGCTGTTTTTT. This translates into CASSLLDTGELFF.

This sequence joins TRBV6-6 and TRBJ2-7; D is uncertain. V lost 6 bases and J lost 5, with 14 bases in between. Germline V gives CDR1 MNHNY, CDR2 SVGAGI (reference sequence). The CDR3 covers 13 residues. In DNA, the CDR3 is TGTGCCAGCAGCCTATCCACGGTGAACGAGCAGTACTTC. Translation: CASSLSTVNEQYF.